The entry that follows covers one TCR beta chain sequence. Its antigen remains unknown. The data were obtained in a study of blood T cells in healthy people across ages. Study at large: The capture of about one barcoded beta molecule per two T cells was achieved by template switching. Broader study findings: Naive T cell percentage showed a strong correlation with TCR beta diversity.

Deletions cut 5 bases from V and 4 bases from J, with 9 bases between. This CDR3 is built from 12 residues. Per germline, CDR1 DFQATT and CDR2 SNEGSKA (reference sequence). Extraction of total RNA produced a minimum of 5 micrograms from each sample. Alongside a J-beta primer mix, a sample-barcoded 5' primer served in a second PCR lasting roughly 6 to 11 cycles. TCRdb called the 5' RACE reads again in MiXCR, with one record for every CDR3 protein. The table has 850,000 to 1,300,000 distinct CDR3 sequences, 40% to 50% seen once; the top ten hold under 20%. The sequencing sample was made of blood. The sequence was collected from a woman aged 55-75 years in good health. The rearrangement uses TRBV20-1 and TRBJ1-5; no firm D call. The CDR3 DNA sequence: TGCAGTGCTCATAGAGAAAATCAGCCCCAGCATTTT. Encoded protein: CSAHRENQPQHF.